This TCR beta chain was identified in a study of CD8+ T cells in alopecia areata. Following extraction, RNA underwent reverse transcription to cDNA, which served as the sequencing template. The repertoire was sequenced with immunoSEQ multiplex PCR; TCRdb's copy has only in-frame clones and lacks some. The sample includes about 270,000 clones, 60% of them seen just once. In the case of this clone: In the same sample, other DNA sequences code for this CDR3.

Treatment indicated: oral pan-JAK inhibitor, 5-10 mg twice daily. This clonotype originated in a human donor with alopecia areata. The sequenced sample was CD4+ T cells sorted from blood, obtained at approximately week 52, from a patient treated with tofacitinib.

The CDR3 region has the DNA TGTGCCAGCAGCGCCTCACAGGGGAACACTGAAGCTTTCTTT. Translated: CASSASQGNTEAFF. The V gene is TRBV7-9, the J gene TRBJ1-1; D might be TRBD1 (6 bases). Trimming removed 5 bases at V and 1 base at J, with 11 bases between. Per the germline V gene, CDR1 is SEHNR and CDR2 is FQNEAQ (reference sequence). CDR3 length equals 14 residues. Supplemented by reference TRBV7-9 and TRBJ1-1, the full variable domain reads DTGVSQNPRHKITKRGQNVTFRCDPISEHNRLYWYRQTLGQGPEFLTYFQNEAQLEKSRLLSDRFSAERPKGSFSTLEIQRTEQGDSAMYLCASSASQGNTEAFFGQGTRLTVV.